The 11 T cell receptor beta chains listed next were all sequenced from one sample in a study of shared clonotypes between healthy human individuals. Here immunoSEQ multiplex PCR was the method, and the copy in TCRdb shows in-frame clones only, minus some. The sample contains some 500,000 clones, about 96% of which appear only once. Input material: naive CD4+ T cells sorted from blood. Noted subset: CD45RA+ positively selected. Every receptor here comes from a woman aged 25 to 39 in good health.

This clone turned up a few times. The CDR3 nucleotides read TGCAGCGGCGGGGGACAGGGGGCCTACGAGCAGTACTTC. Amino acids: CSGGGQGAYEQYF. This chain links TRBV29-1 with TRBJ2-7; TRBD1 aligns across 11 bases. Per germline, CDR1 SQVTM and CDR2 ANQGSEA. The CDR3 is 13 amino acids. Losses at the gene ends were 7 bases for V and 2 bases for J; bases not matched to a gene: 4.

The J gene is TRBJ2-7, the V gene TRBV19; TRBD2 is a possible D gene (5 bases). The CDR3 runs 13 residues. The germline CDR1 and CDR2 sequences are LNHDA and SQIVND (reference sequence). V lost 6 bases, J lost 3 bases, and 12 bases lay in between. Here the CDR3 DNA reads TGTGCCAGTAGACCCGGGAACGACTACGAGCAGTACTTC. Translation: CASRPGNDYEQYF.

DNA of the CDR3: TGTGCCAGCTCCCAGGGGACAGGGTTCTACGAGCAGTACTTC. Its translation is CASSQGTGFYEQYF. The rearrangement uses TRBV18 and TRBJ2-7, with 9 bases lining up with TRBD1. The ends lost 6 bases at V and 3 bases at J; junction bases unmatched: 6. This CDR3 contains 14 residues. The germline V gene encodes CDR1 KGHSH and CDR2 LQKENI.

The V and J genes are TRBV29-1 and TRBJ1-3; D remains unclear. Germline values: CDR1 SQVTM, CDR2 ANQGSEA. Trimming stripped 7 bases from V and 0 bases from J, with 10 bases between. This CDR3 has 13 residues. The CDR3 sequence is CSAKGNSGNTIYF. Here the CDR3 DNA reads TGCAGCGCGAAAGGCAACTCTGGAAACACCATATATTTT.

This chain links TRBV7-9 with TRBJ1-1; D might be TRBD1 (6 bases). Trimming cost V 0 bases and J 7 bases, with 9 bases left between them. The CDR3 spans 13 residues. The germline CDR1 and CDR2 sequences are SEHNR and FQNEAQ (reference sequence). CDR3 amino acids: CASSLAEGGEAFF. The CDR3 DNA sequence: TGTGCCAGCAGCTTAGCGGAAGGGGGTGAAGCTTTCTTT.

This chain links TRBV4-1 with TRBJ1-5; D remains unclear. The CDR3 is 16 residues long. Between the trimmed V and J ends, which lost 1 base and 3 bases, there was a span of 13 bases. Germline loops: CDR1 MGHRA, CDR2 YSYEKL. CDR3 sequence (DNA): TGCGCCAGCAGCCAAGTCTCGGTCCTCCCCAATCAGCCCCAGCATTTT. This translates into CASSQVSVLPNQPQHF.

The chain links TRBV19 to TRBJ1-1; unclear D gene. CDR1 and CDR2 (germline): LNHDA, SQIVND (reference sequence). The length of the CDR3 is 15 residues. The V end lost 6 bases, the J end lost 1 base, and 15 bases lay between the germline ends. The CDR3 sequence: CASSLQWVENTEAFF. In DNA, the CDR3 is TGTGCCAGTAGCCTACAGTGGGTGGAGAACACTGAAGCTTTCTTT.

The CDR3 here is CASSRWTGAPYEQYF. The CDR3 DNA is TGTGCCAGCAGTAGATGGACAGGGGCTCCGTACGAGCAGTACTTC. The rearrangement joins TRBV27 to TRBJ2-5, with 9 bases aligning to TRBD1. Matching the DNA end better, TRBJ2-7 makes the J call doubtful. The CDR3 spans 15 residues. The germline V gene has CDR1 MNHEY and CDR2 SMNVEV (reference sequence).

V usage is TRBV2 and J usage is TRBJ1-5; D may be TRBD1 (5 bases). Per germline, CDR1 SNHLY and CDR2 FYNNEI. The CDR3 loop spans 14 amino acids. Deletions cut 6 bases from V and 0 bases from J, with 9 bases between. The CDR3 loop reads CASRGTASNQPQHF. The CDR3 region has the DNA TGTGCCAGCAGGGGGACGGCTAGCAATCAGCCCCAGCATTTT.

V usage is TRBV27 and J usage is TRBJ2-7; D might be TRBD1 (6 bases). Between the trimmed V and J ends, which lost 6 bases and 2 bases, there was a span of 17 bases. From germline, CDR1 is MNHEY and CDR2 SMNVEV (reference sequence). The CDR3 runs 15 residues. CDR3 coding DNA: TGTGCCAGCAGCCCCCGCCCAGGGGCGACCTACGAGCAGTACTTC. Amino acids: CASSPRPGATYEQYF.

This clone is a singleton in its sample. The chain is built from TRBV5-6 and TRBJ2-5; 8 bases fit TRBD1. The J call may be mistaken, given a closer DNA end match to TRBJ2-7. The CDR3 loop spans 14 amino acids. Per germline, CDR1 SGHDT and CDR2 YYEEEE. The CDR3: CASSFPGGRYEQYF. CDR3 nucleotides: TGTGCCAGCAGCTTCCCAGGGGGCAGGTACGAGCAGTACTTC.